This T cell receptor (beta chain) was retrieved from a study of cytomegalovirus exposure and HLA in healthy donors (dated by TCRdb to 2017 to 2019). Study-level background: According to a later analysis, the roughly 120 validation repertoires were produced on the same platform as the approximately 600 repertoires of the first cohort. The study was designed to test whether signatures of past pathogen exposure could be identified by cataloging public T cell receptors. To predict cytomegalovirus infection status, the study brought together high-throughput TCR immunosequencing, statistical association of individual TCRs with disease status, and machine learning. Along with the roughly 670-subject first cohort, a separate validation cohort of more than 90 different subjects was used. Overall study outcomes, separate from this receptor: While some public TCRs were present in many individuals, most TCR sequences turned up only very rarely across donors. In both the original and validation cohorts, the classifier was reported to diagnose cytomegalovirus status with high specificity and sensitivity. The authors suggested that the approach could potentially be generalized to other disease states and immunological phenotypes. Subsequent analysis determined that TCRs grouped into clusters in the first cohort also showed a tendency toward co-occurrence across the roughly 110 validation repertoires, and roughly 95% of cluster scores exceeded 0. The validation cohort had no HLA typing available for a later analysis, so co-occurrence within that cohort was assessed over all 120 repertoires. The study listed around 160 TCR beta chains as associated with cytomegalovirus. In vitro tests confirmed that a few of the cytomegalovirus-associated TCR beta chains recognize cytomegalovirus antigens.

As regards this clone: Its antigen has not been determined. No qualities accompany the bases; no much larger clone lies one base away.

Library construction relied on the immunoSEQ multiplex PCR assay. In the original analysis: A statistical classification framework was built for diagnosing cytomegalovirus status from the catalog of TCR beta chain sequences. TCRdb obtained this table from immuneACCESS and retained in-frame rearrangements with V and J assigned. These tables miss some clones; where compared with another copy, unresolved V genes account for less than half of the shortfall, and the remainder is unexplained. Clone size and V and J calls were adopted from that table, with D and trimming inferred from the DNA. The sample profile shows approximately 150,000 clones; roughly 89% of them were found once. The ten largest clones represent 4.5% of the sample. Donors formed part of the validation cohort, which comprised over a hundred subjects and was distinct from the first cohort of fewer than 750 subjects. The sample consisted of PBMCs. This TCR derives from a man between 18 and 35 years old in good health and CMV-seropositive.

The nucleotides are TGTGCCAGCAGCTTGGACAGGGGCACTGAAGCTTTCTTT. Its protein reads: CASSLDRGTEAFF. In this chain, TRBV9 is recombined with TRBJ1-1, and TRBD1 aligns with 9 junction nucleotides. The CDR3 runs 13 amino acids, cysteine and phenylalanine included. Of the read, only the CDR3 DNA is kept; its 39 bases are in frame from base 1. After removal of 4 bases from V and 4 bases from J, the junction retains 2 bases not matched to a gene. Per the germline V gene, SGDLS is the CDR1 and YYNGEE is the CDR2.